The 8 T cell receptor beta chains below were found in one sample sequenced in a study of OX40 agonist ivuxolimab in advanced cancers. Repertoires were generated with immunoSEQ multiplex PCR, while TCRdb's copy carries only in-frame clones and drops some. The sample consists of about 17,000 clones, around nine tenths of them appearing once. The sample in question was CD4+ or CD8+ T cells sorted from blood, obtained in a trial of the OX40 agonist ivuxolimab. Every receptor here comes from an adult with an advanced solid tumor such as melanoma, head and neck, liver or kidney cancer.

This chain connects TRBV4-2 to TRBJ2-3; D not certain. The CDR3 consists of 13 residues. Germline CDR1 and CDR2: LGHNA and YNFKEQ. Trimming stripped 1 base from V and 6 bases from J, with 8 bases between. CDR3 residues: CASSQVLRDTQYF. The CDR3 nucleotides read TGTGCCAGCAGCCAAGTCCTGAGGGATACGCAGTATTTT.

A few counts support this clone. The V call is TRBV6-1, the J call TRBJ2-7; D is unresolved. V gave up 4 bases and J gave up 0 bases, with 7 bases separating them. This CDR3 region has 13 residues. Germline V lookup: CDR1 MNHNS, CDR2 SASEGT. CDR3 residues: CASSVGDSYEQYF. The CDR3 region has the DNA TGTGCCAGCAGTGTCGGAGACTCCTACGAGCAGTACTTC.

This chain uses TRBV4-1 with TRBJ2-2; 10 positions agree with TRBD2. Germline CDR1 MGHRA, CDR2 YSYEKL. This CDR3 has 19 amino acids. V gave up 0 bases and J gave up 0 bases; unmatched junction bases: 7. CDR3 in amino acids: CASSQEALAGIANTGELFF. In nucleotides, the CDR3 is TGCGCCAGCAGCCAAGAGGCACTAGCGGGGATCGCGAACACCGGGGAGCTGTTTTTT.

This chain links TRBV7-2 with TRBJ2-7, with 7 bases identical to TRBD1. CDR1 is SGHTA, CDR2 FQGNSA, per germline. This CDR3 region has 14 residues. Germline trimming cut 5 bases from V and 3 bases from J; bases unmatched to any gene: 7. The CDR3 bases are TGTGCCAGCAGCCTGACAGGGCCTTTCTACGAGCAGTACTTC. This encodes CASSLTGPFYEQYF.

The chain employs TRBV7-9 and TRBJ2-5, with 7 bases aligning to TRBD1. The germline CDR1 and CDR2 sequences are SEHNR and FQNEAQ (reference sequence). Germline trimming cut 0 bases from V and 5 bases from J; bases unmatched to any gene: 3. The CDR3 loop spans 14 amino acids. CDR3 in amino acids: CASSLAPRGETQYF. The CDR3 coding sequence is TGTGCCAGCAGCTTAGCTCCCAGGGGGGAGACCCAGTACTTC.

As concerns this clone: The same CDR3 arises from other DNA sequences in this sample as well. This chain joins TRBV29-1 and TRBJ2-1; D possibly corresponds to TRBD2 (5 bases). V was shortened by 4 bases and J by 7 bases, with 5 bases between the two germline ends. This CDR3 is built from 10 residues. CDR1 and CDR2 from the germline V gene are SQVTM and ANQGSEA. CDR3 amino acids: CSVGGNEQFF. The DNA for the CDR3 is TGCAGCGTTGGAGGGAATGAGCAGTTCTTC.

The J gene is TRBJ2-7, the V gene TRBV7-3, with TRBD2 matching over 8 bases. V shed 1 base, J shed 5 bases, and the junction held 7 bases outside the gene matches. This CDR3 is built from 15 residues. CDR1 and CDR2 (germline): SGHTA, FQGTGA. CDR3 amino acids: CASSLIGGAGHEQYF. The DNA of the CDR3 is TGTGCCAGCAGCTTAATCGGGGGGGCAGGCCACGAGCAGTACTTC.

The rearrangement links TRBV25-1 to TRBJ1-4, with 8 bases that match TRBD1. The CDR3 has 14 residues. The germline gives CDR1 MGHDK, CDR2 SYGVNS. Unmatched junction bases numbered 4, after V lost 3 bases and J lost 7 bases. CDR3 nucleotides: TGTGCCAGCAGTGACAGGGGGCGGTCTGAAAAACTGTTTTTT. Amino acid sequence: CASSDRGRSEKLFF.